Listed here are 11 T cell receptor beta chains from one sample, sequenced in a study of persistence of HIV-infected CD4 T cells. Stimulation used around 10 ug/mL lysate from CMV-infected fibroblasts. CD4+ T cells upregulating both CD40 ligand and CD69 were sorted as responding cells. The immunoSEQ assay was version 4, run in survey mode. The protocol was immunoSEQ multiplex PCR, while the TCRdb copy is restricted to in-frame clones and leaves out a portion. The sample yields about 7,000 clones, approximately 81% seen once. Antigens of these TCRs are unknown. This specimen was CD4+ T cells sorted from PBMCs after approximately 18-hour stimulation, taken from a patient who received antiretroviral therapy. All receptors come from an adult woman with HIV who was CMV-seropositive.

This clone has just one count. This sequence joins TRBV19 and TRBJ2-7; unclear D gene. The germline V and J ends were trimmed by 1 base and 0 bases, with 10 bases remaining between them. The germline V gene has CDR1 LNHDA and CDR2 SQIVND (reference sequence). The CDR3 loop spans 15 amino acids. CDR3 amino acids: CASSIAAGRSYEQYF. CDR3 coding DNA: TGTGCCAGTAGTATAGCAGCAGGCCGCTCCTACGAGCAGTACTTC. The full variable domain, in which reference TRBV19 and TRBJ2-7 provide the parts outside the CDR3, is DGGITQSPKYLFRKEGQNVTLSCEQNLNHDAMYWYRQDPGQGLRLIYYSQIVNDFQKGDIAEGYSVSREKKESFPLTVTSAQKNPTAFYLCASSIAAGRSYEQYFGPGTRLTVT.

The genes are TRBV19 and TRBJ1-1; TRBD1 matches 11 bases. Germline CDR1 and CDR2: LNHDA and SQIVND (reference sequence). This CDR3 is built from 16 residues. The trim removed 4 bases at V and 4 bases at J, leaving 8 bases unmatched. DNA of the CDR3: TGTGCCAGTAGTACCGGGACAGGGGGTCGTAGCACTGAAGCTTTCTTT. The encoded protein is CASSTGTGGRSTEAFF.

This chain links TRBV9 with TRBJ1-5, with a possible D match to TRBD1 (5 bases). The germline V gene encodes CDR1 SGDLS and CDR2 YYNGEE. The ends were cut back, 7 bases at V and 1 base at J, with 12 bases in the middle. The CDR3 has 14 amino acids. The CDR3 nucleotides are TGTGCCAGCGCCCGGGGGGTCAGCAATCAGCCCCAGCATTTT. This translates into CASARGVSNQPQHF.

In its sample, this clone was seen a few times. The gene calls are TRBV6-2 or TRBV6-3 and TRBJ1-6; 10 nucleotides agree with TRBD1. The trim removed 6 bases at V and 9 bases at J, leaving 2 bases unmatched. This CDR3 has 13 amino acids. Germline CDR1 and CDR2: MNHEY and SVGEGT. Here the CDR3 reads CASSDRGLSPLHF. The CDR3 DNA follows: TGTGCCAGCAGCGACAGGGGGCTTTCACCCCTCCACTTT.

This chain joins TRBV6-1 and TRBJ2-4; 8 bases are shared with TRBD2. This CDR3 is built from 14 residues. Unmatched junction bases numbered 5, after V lost 7 bases and J lost 3 bases. In germline, CDR1 is MNHNS, CDR2 SASEGT. CDR3 in amino acids: CASTQRGGKNIQYF. For the CDR3, the DNA is TGTGCCAGCACCCAACGGGGGGGCAAAAACATTCAGTACTTC.

The J gene is TRBJ1-1, the V gene TRBV12-3 or TRBV12-4; no definite D call. The V end was cut by 4 bases, the J end by 0 bases, with 6 bases between. The CDR3 is 13 amino acids. In nucleotides, the CDR3 is TGTGCCAGCAGTTCCAGTGTGAACACTGAAGCTTTCTTT. It specifies CASSSSVNTEAFF.

The chain has TRBV13 and TRBJ2-7; 9 bases map to TRBD2. Germline V lookup: CDR1 PRHDT, CDR2 FYEKMQ (reference sequence). The CDR3 is 15 amino acids. After removal of 3 bases from V and 5 bases from J, the junction contained 8 bases not matched to a gene. This CDR3 reads CASSLSSGRYDEQYF. The CDR3 DNA sequence: TGTGCCAGCAGCTTGAGTAGCGGGAGATATGACGAGCAGTACTTC.

J is TRBJ1-6 and V is TRBV2; 8 nucleotides line up with TRBD1. The J segment lost 8 bases and the V segment lost 8 bases, leaving 2 bases of the junction unmatched. Germline V gene sequence: CDR1 SNHLY, CDR2 FYNNEI. The CDR3 is made up of 12 amino acids. CDR3 sequence: CASQQGDSPLHF. CDR3 nucleotides: TGTGCCAGCCAACAGGGGGATTCACCCCTCCACTTT.

V usage is TRBV9 and J usage is TRBJ1-2; weak D call: TRBD1 (6 bases). V was cut by 4 bases and J by 6 bases, with 16 bases left in between. CDR1 is SGDLS and CDR2 is YYNGEE in the germline V gene. The CDR3 contains 14 residues. CDR3 residues: CASSLLGASNGYTF. The CDR3 nucleotides read TGTGCCAGCAGCCTCCTGGGGGCATCCAATGGCTACACCTTC.

The chain couples TRBV2 to TRBJ1-3, with TRBD1 as a possible D gene (5 bases). The length of the CDR3 is 16 residues. V was clipped by 5 bases and J by 0 bases, with 14 bases between them. The germline V gene has CDR1 SNHLY and CDR2 FYNNEI. CDR3 amino acids: CASSPGRSPSGNTIYF. The CDR3 DNA is TGTGCCAGCAGTCCGGGACGTTCCCCCTCTGGAAACACCATATATTTT.

This chain joins TRBV5-1 and TRBJ1-5; perhaps TRBD1 as D (6 bases). The CDR3 contains 18 residues. Germline lookup yields CDR1 SGHRS and CDR2 YFSETQ. V lost 4 bases and J 0 bases, leaving 20 bases between the germline ends. CDR3 loop: CASSPDPGGRGSNQPQHF. The DNA of the CDR3 is TGCGCCAGCAGCCCAGACCCTGGGGGGCGAGGTAGCAATCAGCCCCAGCATTTT.